This T cell receptor (beta chain) was captured by sequencing in a study of T cells in Graves' hyperthyroidism and ophthalmopathy. Study context: Peripheral blood samples were taken at initial diagnosis, prior to any treatment. General study findings and limits: Most expanded thyroid clonotypes above 0.001 recurred in blood.

In the case of this clonotype: The antigen remains unidentified.

Amplification of TCR beta CDR3 regions used RNA as the template. An initial round of RT-PCR targeting the TCR CDR3 relied on the HTBI primer set. TCRdb passed the multiplex PCR reads through MiXCR, listing each CDR3 protein once. The table shows around 400,000 distinct CDR3 sequences, with around 15% occurring only once. The receptor's source is a woman between 55 and 75 years old with Graves' ophthalmopathy. Material: blood.

As DNA, the CDR3 is TGCAGTGTCTCGTCCGGGAGTCACAATGAGCAGTTCTTC. It yields the protein CSVSSGSHNEQFF. The rearrangement joins TRBV20-1 to TRBJ2-1; D may be TRBD2 (6 bases). Germline-derived CDR1 and CDR2 are DFQATT and SNEGSKA (reference sequence). The CDR3 is 13 amino acids. Trimming took 7 bases from V and 5 from J, leaving 15 bases between them.